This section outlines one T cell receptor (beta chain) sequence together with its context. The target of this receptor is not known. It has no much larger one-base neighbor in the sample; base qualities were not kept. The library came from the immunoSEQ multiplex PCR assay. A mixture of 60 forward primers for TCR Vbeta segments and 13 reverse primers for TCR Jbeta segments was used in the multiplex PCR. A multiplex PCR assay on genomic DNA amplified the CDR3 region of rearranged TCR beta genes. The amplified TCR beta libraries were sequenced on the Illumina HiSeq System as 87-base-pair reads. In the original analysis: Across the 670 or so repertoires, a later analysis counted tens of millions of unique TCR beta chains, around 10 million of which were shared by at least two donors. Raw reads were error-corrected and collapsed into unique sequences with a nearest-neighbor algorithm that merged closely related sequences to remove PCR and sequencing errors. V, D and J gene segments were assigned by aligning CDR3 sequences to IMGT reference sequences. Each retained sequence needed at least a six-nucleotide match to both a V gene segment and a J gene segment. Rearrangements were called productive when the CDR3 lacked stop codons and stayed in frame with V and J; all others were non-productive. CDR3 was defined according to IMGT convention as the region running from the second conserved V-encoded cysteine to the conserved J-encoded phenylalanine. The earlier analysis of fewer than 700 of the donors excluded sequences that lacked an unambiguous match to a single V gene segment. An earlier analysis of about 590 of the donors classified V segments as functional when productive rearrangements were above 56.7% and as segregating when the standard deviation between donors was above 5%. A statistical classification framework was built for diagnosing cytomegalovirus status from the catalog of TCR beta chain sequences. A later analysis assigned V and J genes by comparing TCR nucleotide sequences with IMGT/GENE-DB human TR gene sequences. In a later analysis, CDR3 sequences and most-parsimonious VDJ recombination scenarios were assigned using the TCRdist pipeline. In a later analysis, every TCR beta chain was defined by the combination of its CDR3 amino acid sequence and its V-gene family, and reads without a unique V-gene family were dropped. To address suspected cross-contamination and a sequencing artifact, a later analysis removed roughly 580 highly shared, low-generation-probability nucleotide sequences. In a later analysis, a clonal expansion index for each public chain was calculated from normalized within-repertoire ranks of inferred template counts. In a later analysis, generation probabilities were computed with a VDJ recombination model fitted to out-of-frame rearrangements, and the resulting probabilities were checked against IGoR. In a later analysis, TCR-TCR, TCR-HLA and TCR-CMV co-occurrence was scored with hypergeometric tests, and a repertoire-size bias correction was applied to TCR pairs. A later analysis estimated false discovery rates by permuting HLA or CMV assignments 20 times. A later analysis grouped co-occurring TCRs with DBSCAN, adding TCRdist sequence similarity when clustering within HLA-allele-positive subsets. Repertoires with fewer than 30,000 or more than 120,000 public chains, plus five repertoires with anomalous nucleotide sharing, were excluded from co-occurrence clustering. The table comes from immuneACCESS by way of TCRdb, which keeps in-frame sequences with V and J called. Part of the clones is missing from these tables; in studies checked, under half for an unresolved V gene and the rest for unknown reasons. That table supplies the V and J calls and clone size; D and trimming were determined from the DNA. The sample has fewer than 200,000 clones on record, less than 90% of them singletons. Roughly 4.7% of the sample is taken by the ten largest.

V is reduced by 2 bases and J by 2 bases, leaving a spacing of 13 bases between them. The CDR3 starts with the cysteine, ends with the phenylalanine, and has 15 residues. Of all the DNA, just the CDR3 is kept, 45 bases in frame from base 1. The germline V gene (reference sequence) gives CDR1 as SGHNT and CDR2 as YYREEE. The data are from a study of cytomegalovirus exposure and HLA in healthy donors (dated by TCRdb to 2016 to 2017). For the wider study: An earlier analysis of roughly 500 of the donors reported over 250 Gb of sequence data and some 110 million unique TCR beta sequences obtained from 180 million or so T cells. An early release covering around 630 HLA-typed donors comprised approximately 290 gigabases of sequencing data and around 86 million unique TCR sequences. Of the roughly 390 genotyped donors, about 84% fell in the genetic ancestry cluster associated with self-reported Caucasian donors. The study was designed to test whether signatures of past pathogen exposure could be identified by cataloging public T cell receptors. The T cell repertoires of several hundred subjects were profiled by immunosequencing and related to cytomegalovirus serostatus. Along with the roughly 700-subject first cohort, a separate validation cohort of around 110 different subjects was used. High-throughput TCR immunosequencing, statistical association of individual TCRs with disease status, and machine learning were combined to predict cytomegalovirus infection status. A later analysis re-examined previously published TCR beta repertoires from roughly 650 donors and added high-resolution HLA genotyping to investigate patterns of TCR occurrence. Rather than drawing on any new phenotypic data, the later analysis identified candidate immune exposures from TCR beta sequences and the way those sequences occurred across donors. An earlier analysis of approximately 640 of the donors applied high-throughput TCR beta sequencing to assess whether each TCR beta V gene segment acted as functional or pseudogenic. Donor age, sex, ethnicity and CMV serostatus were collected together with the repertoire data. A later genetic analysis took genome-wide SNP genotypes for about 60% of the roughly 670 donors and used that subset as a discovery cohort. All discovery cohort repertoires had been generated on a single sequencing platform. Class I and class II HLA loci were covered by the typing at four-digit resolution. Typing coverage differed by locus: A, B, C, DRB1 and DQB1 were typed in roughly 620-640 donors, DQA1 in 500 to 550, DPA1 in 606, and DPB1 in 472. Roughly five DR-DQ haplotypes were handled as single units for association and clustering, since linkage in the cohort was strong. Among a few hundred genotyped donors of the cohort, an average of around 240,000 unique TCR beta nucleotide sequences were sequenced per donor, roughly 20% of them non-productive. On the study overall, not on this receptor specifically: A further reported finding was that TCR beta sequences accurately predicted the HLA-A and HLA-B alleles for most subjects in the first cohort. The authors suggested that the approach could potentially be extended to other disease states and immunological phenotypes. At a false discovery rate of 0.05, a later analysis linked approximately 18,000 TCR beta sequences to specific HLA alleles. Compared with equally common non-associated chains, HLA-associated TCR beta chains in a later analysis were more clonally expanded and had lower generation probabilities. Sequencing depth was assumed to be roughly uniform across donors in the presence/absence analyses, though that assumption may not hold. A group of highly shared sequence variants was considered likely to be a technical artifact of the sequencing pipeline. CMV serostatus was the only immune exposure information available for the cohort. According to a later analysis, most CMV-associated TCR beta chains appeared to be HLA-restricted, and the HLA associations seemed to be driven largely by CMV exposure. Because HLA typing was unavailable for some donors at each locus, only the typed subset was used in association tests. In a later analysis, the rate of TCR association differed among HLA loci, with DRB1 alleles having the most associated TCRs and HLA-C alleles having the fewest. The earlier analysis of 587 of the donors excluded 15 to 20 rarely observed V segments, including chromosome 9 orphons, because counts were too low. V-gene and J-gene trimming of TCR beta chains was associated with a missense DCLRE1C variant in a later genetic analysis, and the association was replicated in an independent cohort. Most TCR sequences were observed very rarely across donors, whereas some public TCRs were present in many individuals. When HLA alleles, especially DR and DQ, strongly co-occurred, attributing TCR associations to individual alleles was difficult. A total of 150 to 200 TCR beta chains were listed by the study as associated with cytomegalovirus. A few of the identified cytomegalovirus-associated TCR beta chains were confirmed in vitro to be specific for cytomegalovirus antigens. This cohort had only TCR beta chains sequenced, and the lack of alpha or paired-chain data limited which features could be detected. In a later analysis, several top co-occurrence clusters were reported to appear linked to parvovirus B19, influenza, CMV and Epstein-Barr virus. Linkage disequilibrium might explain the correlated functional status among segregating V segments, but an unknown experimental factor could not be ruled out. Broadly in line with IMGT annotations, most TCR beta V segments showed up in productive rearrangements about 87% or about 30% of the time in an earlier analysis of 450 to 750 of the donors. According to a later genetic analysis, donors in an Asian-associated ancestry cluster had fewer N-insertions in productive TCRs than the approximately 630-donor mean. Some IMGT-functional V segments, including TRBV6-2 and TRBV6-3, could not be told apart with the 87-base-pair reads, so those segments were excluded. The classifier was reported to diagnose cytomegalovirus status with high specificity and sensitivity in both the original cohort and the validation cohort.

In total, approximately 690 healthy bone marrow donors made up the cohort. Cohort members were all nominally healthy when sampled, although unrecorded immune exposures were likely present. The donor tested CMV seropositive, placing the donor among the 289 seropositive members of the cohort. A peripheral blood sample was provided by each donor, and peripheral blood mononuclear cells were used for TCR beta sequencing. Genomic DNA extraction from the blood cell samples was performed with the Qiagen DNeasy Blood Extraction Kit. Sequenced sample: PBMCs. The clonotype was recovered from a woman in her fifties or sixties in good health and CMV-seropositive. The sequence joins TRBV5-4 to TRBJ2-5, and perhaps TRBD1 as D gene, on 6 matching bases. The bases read TGTGCCAGCAGCTTCCAGCAGGGGATTCAAGAGACCCAGTACTTC. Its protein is CASSFQQGIQETQYF.